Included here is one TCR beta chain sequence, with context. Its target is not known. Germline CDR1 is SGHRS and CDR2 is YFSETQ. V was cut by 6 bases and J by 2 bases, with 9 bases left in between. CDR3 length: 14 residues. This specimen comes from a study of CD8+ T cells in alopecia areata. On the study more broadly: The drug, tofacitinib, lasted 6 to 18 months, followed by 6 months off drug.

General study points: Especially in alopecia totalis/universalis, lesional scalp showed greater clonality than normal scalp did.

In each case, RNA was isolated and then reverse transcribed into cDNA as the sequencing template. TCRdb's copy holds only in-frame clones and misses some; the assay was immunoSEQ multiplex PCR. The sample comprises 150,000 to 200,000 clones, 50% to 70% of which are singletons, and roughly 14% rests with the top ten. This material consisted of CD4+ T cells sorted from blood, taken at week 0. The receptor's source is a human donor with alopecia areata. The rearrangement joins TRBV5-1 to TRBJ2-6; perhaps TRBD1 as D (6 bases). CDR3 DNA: TGCGCCAGCACAGGGGTTGCTGGGGCCAACGTCCTGACTTTC. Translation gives CASTGVAGANVLTF.